The entry below describes one TCR beta chain. The antigen is unknown. There are 15 residues in the CDR3. Trimming removed 2 bases at V and 2 bases at J, with 13 bases between. Germline values: CDR1 MNHEY, CDR2 SVGAGI. The sample is drawn from a study of cytomegalovirus exposure and HLA in healthy donors. General study findings and limits: Subsequent analysis found a tendency for first-cohort TCR clusters to co-occur within the 95 to 150 validation repertoires.

Profiled with immunoSEQ multiplex PCR; TCRdb holds only in-frame clones, not every one. The sample gives under 300,000 clones, 65% to 90% of which show up once; around 1% is in the top ten. The sample was PBMCs. The gene calls are TRBV6-5 and TRBJ2-7; a weak D match, TRBD2 (5 bases). The receptor comes from a woman younger than 35 in good health and CMV-seronegative. CDR3 sequence: CASSYGLAPPYEQYF. The CDR3, as DNA: TGTGCCAGCAGTTACGGGCTAGCCCCCCCCTACGAGCAGTACTTC.